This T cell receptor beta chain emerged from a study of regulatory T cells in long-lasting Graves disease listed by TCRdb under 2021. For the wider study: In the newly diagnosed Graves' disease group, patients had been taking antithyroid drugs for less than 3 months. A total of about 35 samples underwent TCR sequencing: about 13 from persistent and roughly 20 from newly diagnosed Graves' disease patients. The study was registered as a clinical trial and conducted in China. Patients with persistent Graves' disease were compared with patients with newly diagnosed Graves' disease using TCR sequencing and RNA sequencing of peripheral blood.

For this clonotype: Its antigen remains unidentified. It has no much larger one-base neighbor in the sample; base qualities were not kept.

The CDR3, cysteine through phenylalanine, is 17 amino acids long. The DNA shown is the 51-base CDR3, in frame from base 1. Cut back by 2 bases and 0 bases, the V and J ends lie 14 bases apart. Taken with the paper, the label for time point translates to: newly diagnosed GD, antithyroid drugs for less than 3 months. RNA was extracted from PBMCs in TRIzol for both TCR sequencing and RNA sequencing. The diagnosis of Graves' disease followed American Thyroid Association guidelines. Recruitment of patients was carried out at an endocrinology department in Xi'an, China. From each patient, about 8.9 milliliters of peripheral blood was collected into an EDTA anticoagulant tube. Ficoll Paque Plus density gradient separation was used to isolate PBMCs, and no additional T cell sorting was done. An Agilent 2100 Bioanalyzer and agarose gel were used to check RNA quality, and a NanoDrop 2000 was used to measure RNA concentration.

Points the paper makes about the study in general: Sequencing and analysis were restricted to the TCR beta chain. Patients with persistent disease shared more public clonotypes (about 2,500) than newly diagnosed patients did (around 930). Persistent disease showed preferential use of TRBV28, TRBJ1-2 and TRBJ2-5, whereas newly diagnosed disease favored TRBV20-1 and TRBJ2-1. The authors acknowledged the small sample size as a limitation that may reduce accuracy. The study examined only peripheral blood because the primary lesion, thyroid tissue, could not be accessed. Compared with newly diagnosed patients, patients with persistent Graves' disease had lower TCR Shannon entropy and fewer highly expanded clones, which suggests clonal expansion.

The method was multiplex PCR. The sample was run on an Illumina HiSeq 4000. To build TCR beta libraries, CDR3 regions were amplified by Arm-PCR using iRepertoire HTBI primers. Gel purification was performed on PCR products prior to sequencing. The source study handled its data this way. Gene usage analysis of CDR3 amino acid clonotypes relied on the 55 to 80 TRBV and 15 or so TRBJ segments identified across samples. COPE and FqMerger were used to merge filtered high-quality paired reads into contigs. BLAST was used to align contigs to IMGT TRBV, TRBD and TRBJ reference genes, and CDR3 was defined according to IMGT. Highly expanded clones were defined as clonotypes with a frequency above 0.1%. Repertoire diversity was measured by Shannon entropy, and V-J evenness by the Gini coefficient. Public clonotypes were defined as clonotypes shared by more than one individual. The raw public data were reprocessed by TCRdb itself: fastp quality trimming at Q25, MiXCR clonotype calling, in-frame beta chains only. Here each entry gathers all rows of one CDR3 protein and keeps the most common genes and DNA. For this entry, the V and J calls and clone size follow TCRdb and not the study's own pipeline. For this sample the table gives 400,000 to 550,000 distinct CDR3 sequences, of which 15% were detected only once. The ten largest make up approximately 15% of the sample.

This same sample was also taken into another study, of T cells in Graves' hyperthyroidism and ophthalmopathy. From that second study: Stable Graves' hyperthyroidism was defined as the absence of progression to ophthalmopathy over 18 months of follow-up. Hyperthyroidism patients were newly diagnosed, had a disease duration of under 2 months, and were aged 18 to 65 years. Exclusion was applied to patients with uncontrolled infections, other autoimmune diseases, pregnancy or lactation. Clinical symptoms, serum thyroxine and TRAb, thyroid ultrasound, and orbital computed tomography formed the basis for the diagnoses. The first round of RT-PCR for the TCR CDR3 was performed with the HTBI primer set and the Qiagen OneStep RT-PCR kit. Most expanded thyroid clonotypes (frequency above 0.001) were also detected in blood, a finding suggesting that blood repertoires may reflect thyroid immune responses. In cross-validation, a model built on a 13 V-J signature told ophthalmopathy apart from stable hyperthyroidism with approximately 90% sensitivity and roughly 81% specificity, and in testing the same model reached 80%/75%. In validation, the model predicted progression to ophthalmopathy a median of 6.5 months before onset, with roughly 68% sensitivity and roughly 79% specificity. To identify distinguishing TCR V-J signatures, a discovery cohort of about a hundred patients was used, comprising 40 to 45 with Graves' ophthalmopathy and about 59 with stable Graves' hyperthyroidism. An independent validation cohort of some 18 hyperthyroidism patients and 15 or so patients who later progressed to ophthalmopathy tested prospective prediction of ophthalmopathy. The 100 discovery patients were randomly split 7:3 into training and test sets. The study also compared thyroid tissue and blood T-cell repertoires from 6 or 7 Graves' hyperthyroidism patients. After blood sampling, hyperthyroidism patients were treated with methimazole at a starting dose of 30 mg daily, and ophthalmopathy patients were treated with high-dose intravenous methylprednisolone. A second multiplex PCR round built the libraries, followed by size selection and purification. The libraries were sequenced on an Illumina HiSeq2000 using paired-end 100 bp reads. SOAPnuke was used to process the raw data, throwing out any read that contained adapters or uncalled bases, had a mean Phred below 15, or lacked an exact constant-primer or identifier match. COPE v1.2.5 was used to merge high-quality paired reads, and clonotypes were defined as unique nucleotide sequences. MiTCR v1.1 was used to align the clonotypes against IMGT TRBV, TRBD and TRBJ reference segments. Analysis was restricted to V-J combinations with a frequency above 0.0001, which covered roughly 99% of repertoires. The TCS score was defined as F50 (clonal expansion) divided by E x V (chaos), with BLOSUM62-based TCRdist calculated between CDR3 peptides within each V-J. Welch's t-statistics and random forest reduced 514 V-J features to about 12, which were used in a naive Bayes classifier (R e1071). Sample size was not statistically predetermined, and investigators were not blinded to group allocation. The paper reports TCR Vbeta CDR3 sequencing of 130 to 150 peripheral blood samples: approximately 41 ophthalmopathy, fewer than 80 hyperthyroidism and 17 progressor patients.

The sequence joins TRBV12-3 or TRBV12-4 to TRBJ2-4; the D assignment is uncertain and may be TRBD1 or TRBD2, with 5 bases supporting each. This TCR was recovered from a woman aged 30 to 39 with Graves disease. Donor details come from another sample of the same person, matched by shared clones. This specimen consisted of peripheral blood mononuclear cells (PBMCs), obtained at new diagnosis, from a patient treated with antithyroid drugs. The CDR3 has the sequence CASSLFGGVLAKNIQYF. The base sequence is TGTGCCAGCAGTTTATTTGGGGGAGTGCTAGCCAAAAACATTCAGTACTTC.